This T cell receptor beta chain was recovered during a study of human T cells and chemical hapten exposure. Study-level information: Sensitization employed 2% DPC on approximately 2 cm by approximately 2 cm of upper inner arm skin. Alopecia areata, totalis or universalis affected patients, mainly female.

The sample holds many counts of this clonotype. As yet, its antigen is unknown. TCRdb re-called the RACE reads through MiXCR, storing one row per CDR3 protein. The sample records about 98,000 distinct CDR3 sequences, 10% to 13% being singletons. Time point: pre-sensitization, week 0. Treatment here: therapeutic diphenylcyclopropenone sensitization with weekly scalp DPC. Study-level findings and limits: As patch test score rose, PT1 expanded TCR counts tended to rise as well.

The starting material was whole blood, obtained in connection with sensitization to the hapten diphenylcyclopropenone (DPC). The TCR was taken from a woman aged 55-69 years with alopecia areata. Some clones in this sample may be carry-over from other donors' samples.

In DNA, the CDR3 is TGTGCCAGCAGCCTGAGGGACAGGGCGTACACTGAAGCTTTCTTT. It is translated as CASSLRDRAYTEAFF. The chain links TRBV7-8 to TRBJ1-1, with 9 bases fitting TRBD1. The CDR3 is made up of 15 amino acids. CDR1 and CDR2 from the germline V gene are SGHVS and FQNEAQ. With 5 bases clipped from V and 3 bases from J, the junction kept 7 bases outside the gene matches.